The TCR beta chain under discussion was sequenced for a study of T-cell memory formation after mild COVID-19. Looking at the study overall: The study found TCR clusters largely donor specific.

General study results and limits: Second-wave clones reaching peak frequency on day 37 lacked confirmed SARS-CoV-2 specificity. Clones that got smaller from day 15 to 85 had even CD4/CD8, while clones growing later tipped toward CD4+.

This clonotype was seen more than once but under ten times. Its antigen is unidentified. Constant-segment-primed 5'RACE gave TCR alpha and TCR beta cDNA libraries with sample barcodes and UMIs. TCRdb recomputed calls from the 5' RACE reads with MiXCR, one row per CDR3 protein. Of over 450,000 distinct CDR3 sequences in the sample, over 20% are singletons; the top ten hold 9.5% to 15%. Sequences were obtained from PBMCs or a T cell subset sorted from them (not recorded which). This TCR came from an adult woman who had mild COVID-19 (a few samples of this study predate the infection). Cell type and time point are not known.

CDR3 sequence (DNA): TGCGCCAGCAGCCCGGCGGACATCTATGGCTACACCTTC. Translated: CASSPADIYGYTF. The chain carries TRBV5-1 and TRBJ1-2; a possible D gene is TRBD1 (5 bases). The CDR3 is 13 amino acids. The V and J ends lost 4 bases and 4 bases respectively, with 11 bases between them. From germline, CDR1 is SGHRS and CDR2 YFSETQ.